The 5 T cell receptor beta chains below come from one sample, sequenced in a study of blood T cells in healthy people across ages (dated by TCRdb to the mid-2010s). Library construction relied on 5' RACE. The listed sequencing device is Illumina HiSeq 2500. A second PCR of 7 to 11 cycles was run with a J-beta primer mix and a sample-barcoded 5' primer. TCRdb reanalyzed the raw reads on its own, using fastp at Q25 for trimming and MiXCR for clone calling, and kept in-frame beta chains. Each record represents a unique CDR3 protein, reported with the most common genes and DNA among its rows. This sample has approximately 1,100,000 distinct CDR3 sequences in its table, and 40% to 55% of those were observed once. Clones ranked in the top ten supply about 19% of the sample. Sequencing was done on a sample of blood. The origin of the receptors is a woman aged 55-70 years in good health.

This clonotype was picked up many times. CDR3 nucleotides: TGCAGTGCTAGAGAGGCGGCTAGCGGAACCTACGAGCAGTACTTC. Its translation: CSAREAASGTYEQYF. This chain links TRBV20-1 with TRBJ2-7; TRBD2 matches 7 bases. The germline V gene encodes CDR1 DFQATT and CDR2 SNEGSKA (reference sequence). Trimming took 0 bases from V and 2 from J; bases not matched to a gene: 7. The CDR3 covers 15 residues.

On this clonotype itself: The junction differs from germline at one of its ends, possibly a read error. The V gene is TRBV15, the J gene TRBJ2-3; D not certain. This CDR3 has 13 amino acids. CDR1 and CDR2 from the germline V gene are LNHNV and YYDKDF (reference sequence). The CDR3 reads CATSGDPTDTQYF. As DNA, the CDR3 is TGTGCCACCAGCGGAGACCCCACAGATACGCAGTATTTT.

CDR3: CASSLRHSGPTGETQYF. CDR3 DNA: TGCGCCAGCAGCTTGCGTCATTCCGGGCCGACTGGGGAGACCCAGTACTTC. The V gene is TRBV5-1, the J gene TRBJ2-5, with D hard to call. Trimming shortened V by 1 base and J by 5 bases, and 21 bases separated the two germline ends. The CDR3 runs 17 residues. CDR1 is SGHRS, CDR2 YFSETQ, per germline.

This chain links TRBV20-1 with TRBJ2-5; 8 nucleotides agree with TRBD2. Germline trimming cut 3 bases from V and 11 bases from J; bases unmatched to any gene: 11. This CDR3 contains 13 residues. Germline V gene lookup returns CDR1 DFQATT and CDR2 SNEGSKA (reference sequence). The CDR3 here is CSASPGGMGEQYF. Written as DNA, the CDR3 is TGCAGTGCTAGCCCGGGGGGGATGGGGGAGCAGTACTTC.

This clonotype was counted a single time. The chain carries TRBV6-5 and TRBJ2-1, with TRBD2 matching over 7 bases. The germline gives CDR1 MNHEY, CDR2 SVGAGI. The V segment lost 6 bases and the J segment 8 bases; nucleotides outside the gene matches: 7. The CDR3 is 13 amino acids. The CDR3 sequence: CASRKPGGDEQFF. CDR3 DNA sequence: TGTGCCAGCAGGAAACCGGGAGGCGATGAGCAGTTCTTC.